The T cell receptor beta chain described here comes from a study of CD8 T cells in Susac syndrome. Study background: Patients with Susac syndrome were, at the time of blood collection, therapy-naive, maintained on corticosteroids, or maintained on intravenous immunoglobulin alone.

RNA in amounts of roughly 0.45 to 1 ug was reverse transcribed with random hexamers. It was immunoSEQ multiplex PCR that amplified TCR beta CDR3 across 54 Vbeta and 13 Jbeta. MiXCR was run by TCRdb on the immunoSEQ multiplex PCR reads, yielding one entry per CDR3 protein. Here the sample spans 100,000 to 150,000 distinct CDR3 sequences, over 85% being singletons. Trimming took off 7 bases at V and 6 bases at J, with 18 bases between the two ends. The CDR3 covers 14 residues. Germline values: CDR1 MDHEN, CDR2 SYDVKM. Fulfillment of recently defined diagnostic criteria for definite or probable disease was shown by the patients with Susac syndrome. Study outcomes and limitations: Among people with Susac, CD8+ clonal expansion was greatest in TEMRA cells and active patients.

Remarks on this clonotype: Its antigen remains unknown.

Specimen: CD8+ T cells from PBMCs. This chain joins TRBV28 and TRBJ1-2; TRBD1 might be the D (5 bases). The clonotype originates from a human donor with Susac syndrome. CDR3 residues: CASTRPGQGNGYTF. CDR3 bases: TGTGCCAGCACCCGCCCGGGGCAGGGTAATGGCTACACCTTC.